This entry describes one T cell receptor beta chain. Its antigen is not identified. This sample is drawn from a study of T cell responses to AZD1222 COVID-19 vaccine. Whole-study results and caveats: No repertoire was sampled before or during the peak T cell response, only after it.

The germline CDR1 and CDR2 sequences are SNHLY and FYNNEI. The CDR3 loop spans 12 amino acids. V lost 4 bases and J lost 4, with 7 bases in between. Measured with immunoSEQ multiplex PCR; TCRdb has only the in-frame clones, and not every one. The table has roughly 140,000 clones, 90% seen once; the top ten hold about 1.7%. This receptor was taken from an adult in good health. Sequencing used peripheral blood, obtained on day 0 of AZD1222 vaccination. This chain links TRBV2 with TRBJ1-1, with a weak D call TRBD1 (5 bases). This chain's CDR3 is CASSVRGTEAFF. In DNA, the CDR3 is TGTGCCAGCAGTGTTAGGGGCACTGAAGCTTTCTTT.